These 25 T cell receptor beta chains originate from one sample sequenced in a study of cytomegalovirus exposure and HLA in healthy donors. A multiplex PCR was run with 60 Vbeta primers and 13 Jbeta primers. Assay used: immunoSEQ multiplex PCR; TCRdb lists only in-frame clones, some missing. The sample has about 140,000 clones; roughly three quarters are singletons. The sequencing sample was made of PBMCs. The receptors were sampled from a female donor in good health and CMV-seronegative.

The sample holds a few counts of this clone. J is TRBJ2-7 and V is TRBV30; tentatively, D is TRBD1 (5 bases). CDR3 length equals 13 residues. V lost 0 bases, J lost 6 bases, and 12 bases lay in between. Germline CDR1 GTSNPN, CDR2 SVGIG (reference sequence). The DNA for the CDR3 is TGTGCCTGGAGTGTAAGTACAGGTTCCGAGCAGTACTTC. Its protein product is CAWSVSTGSEQYF. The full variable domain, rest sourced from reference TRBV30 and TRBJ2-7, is SQTIHQWPATLVQPVGSPLSLECTVEGTSNPNLYWYRQAAGRGLQLLFYSVGIGQISSEVPQNLSASRPQDRQFILSSKKLLLSDSGFYLCAWSVSTGSEQYFGPGTRLTVT.

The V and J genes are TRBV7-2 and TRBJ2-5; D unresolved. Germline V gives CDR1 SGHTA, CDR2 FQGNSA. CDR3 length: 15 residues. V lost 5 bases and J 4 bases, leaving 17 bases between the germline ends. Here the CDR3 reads CASSRSGNSRETQYF. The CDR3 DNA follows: TGTGCCAGCAGCCGTTCGGGTAACTCCCGAGAGACCCAGTACTTC.

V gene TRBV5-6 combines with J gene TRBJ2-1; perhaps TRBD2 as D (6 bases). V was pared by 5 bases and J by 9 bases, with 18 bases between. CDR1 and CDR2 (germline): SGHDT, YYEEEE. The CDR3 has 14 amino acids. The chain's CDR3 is CASSLLSGGIEQFF. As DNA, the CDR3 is TGTGCCAGCAGTCTCCTTTCCGGGGGTATTGAGCAGTTCTTC.

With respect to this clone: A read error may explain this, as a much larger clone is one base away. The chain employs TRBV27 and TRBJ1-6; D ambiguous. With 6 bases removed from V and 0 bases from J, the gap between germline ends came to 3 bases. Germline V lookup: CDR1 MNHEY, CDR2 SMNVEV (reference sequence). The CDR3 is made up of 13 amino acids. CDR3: CASRSSYNSPLHF. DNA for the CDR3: TGTGCCAGCAGGAGCTCCTATAATTCACCCCTCCACTTT.

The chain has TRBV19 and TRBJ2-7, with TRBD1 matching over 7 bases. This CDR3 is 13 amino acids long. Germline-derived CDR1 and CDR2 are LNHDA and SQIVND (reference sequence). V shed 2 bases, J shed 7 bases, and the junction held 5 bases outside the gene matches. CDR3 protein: CASSISDRREQYF. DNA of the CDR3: TGTGCCAGTAGTATATCGGACAGGAGGGAGCAGTACTTC.

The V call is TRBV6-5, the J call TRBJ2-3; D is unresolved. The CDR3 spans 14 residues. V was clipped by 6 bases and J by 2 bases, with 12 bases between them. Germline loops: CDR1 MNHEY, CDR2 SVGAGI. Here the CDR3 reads CASSPPGPTDTQYF. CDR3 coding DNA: TGTGCCAGCAGCCCCCCTGGCCCCACAGATACGCAGTATTTT.

In DNA, the CDR3 is TGTGCCAGCAGCGTAGGTGGGGCGGACGGAAACACCATATATTTT. Residues: CASSVGGADGNTIYF. This chain links TRBV9 with TRBJ1-3, with D possibly TRBD1 on 5 matching bases. Trimming took off 0 bases at V and 4 bases at J, with 11 bases between the two ends. The germline V gene has CDR1 SGDLS and CDR2 YYNGEE. CDR3 size: 15 residues.

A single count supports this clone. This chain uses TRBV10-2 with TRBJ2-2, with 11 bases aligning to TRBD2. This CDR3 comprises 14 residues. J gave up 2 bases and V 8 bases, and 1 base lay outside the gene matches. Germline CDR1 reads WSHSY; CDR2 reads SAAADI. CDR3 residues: CASGTSGNTGELFF. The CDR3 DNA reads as TGCGCCAGCGGGACTAGCGGTAACACCGGGGAGCTGTTTTTT.

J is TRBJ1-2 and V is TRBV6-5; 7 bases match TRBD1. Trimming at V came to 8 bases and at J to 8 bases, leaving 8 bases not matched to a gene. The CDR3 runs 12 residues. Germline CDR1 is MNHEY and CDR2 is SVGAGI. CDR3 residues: CASRLRGLGYTF. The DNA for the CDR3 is TGTGCCAGCCGACTCAGGGGGTTGGGCTACACCTTC.

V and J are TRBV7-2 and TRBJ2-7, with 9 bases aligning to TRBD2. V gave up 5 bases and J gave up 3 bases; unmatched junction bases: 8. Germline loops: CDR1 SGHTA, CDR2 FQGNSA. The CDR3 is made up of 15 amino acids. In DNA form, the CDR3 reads TGTGCCAGCAGCCCCATAGCGGGAGTCGTCTACGAGCAGTACTTC. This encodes CASSPIAGVVYEQYF.

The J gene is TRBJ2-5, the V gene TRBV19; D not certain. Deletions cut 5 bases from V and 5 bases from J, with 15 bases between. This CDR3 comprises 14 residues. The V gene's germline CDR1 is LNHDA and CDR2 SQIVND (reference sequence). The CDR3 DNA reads TGTGCCAGTAGTCTACCAGGTGGTCGGGAGACCCAGTACTTC. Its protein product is CASSLPGGRETQYF.

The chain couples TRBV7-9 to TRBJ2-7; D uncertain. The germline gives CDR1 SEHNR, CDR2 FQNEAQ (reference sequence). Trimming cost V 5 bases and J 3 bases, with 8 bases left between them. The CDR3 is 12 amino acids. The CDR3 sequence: CASSPGGYEQYF. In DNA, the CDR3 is TGTGCCAGCAGCCCGGGTGGCTACGAGCAGTACTTC.

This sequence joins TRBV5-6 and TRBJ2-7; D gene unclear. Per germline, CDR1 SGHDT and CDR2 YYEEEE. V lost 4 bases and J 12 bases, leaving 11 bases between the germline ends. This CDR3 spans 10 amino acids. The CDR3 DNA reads TGTGCCAGCAGCGGCGTCCGCGGGTACTTC. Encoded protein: CASSGVRGYF.

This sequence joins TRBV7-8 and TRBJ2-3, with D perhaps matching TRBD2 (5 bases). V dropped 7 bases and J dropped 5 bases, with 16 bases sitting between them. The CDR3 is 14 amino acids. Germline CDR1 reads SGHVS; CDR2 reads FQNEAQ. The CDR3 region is CASTEVRAGDTQYF. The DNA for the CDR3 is TGTGCCAGCACCGAGGTTAGGGCGGGAGATACGCAGTATTTT.

CDR3 DNA sequence: TGTGCCAGCAGCTTGGGCCTCGGGACAGGACAAGAGACCCAGTACTTC. Translation: CASSLGLGTGQETQYF. The chain recombines TRBV5-4 with TRBJ2-5, with 8 nucleotides matching TRBD1. The CDR3 length is 16 residues. Germline V lookup: CDR1 SGHNT, CDR2 YYREEE (reference sequence). With V trimmed by 0 bases and J by 2 bases, 6 bases remained unmatched.

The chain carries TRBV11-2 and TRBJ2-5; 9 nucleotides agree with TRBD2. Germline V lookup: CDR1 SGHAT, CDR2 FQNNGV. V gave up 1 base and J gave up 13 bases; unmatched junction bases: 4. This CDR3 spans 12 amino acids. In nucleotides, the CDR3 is TGTGCCAGCAGCTTAGCGACTAGCGGACCGTACTTC. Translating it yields CASSLATSGPYF.

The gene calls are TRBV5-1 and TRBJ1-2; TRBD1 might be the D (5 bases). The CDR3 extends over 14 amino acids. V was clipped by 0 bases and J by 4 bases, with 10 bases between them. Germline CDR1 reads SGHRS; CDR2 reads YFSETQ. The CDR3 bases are TGCGCCAGCAGCTTGGACAGGTGGAGCTATGGCTACACCTTC. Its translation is CASSLDRWSYGYTF.

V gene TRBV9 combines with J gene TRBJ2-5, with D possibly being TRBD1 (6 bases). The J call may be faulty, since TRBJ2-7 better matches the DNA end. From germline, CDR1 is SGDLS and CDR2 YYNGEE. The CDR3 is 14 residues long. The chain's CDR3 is CASSGWDNSYEQYF. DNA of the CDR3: TGTGCCAGCAGCGGTTGGGACAACTCCTACGAGCAGTACTTC.

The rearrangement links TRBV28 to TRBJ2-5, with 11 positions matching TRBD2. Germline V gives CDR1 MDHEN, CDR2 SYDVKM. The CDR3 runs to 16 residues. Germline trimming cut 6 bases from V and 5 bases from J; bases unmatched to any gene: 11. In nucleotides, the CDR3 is TGTGCCAGCAGCCCAACTAGCGGGGGATCTTGGGAGACCCAGTACTTC. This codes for CASSPTSGGSWETQYF.

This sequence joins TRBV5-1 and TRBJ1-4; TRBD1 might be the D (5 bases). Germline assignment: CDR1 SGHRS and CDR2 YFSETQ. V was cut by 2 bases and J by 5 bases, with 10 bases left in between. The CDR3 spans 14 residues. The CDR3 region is CASSFQGTNEKLFF. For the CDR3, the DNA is TGCGCCAGCAGCTTTCAGGGCACCAATGAAAAACTGTTTTTT. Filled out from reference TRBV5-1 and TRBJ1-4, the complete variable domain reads KAGVTQTPRYLIKTRGQQVTLSCSPISGHRSVSWYQQTPGQGLQFLFEYFSETQRNKGNFPGRFSGRQFSNSRSEMNVSTLELGDSALYLCASSFQGTNEKLFFGSGTQLSVL.

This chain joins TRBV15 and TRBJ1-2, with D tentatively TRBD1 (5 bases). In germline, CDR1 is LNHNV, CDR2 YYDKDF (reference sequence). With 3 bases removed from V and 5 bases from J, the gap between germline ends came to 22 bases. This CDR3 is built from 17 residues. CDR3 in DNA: TGTGCCACCAGCAGCCGGACACGCTCGTCGACTCAGTATGGCTACACCTTC. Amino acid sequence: CATSSRTRSSTQYGYTF.

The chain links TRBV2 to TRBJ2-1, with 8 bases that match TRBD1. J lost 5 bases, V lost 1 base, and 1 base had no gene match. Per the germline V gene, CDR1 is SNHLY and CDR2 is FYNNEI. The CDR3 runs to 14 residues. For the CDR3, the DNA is TGTGCCAGCAGTGAAGGGACAGGGAACAATGAGCAGTTCTTC. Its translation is CASSEGTGNNEQFF.

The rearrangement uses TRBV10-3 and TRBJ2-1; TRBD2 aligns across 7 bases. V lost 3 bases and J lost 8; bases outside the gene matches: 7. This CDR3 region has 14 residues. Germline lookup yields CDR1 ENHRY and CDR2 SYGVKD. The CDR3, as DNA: TGTGCCATCAGTGAAGCGGGGAAGCGATATGAGCAGTTCTTC. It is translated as CAISEAGKRYEQFF.

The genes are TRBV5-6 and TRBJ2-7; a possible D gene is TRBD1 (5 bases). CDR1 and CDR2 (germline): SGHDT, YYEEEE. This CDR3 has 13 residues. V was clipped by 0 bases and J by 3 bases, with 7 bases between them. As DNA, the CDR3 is TGTGCCAGCAGCTTGGGACAGCACTACGAGCAGTACTTC. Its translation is CASSLGQHYEQYF.

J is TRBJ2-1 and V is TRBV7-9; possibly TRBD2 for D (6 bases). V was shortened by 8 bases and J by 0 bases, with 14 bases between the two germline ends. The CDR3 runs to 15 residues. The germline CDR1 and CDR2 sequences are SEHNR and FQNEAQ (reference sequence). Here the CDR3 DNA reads TGTGCCAGCCGCCCCCGGGGGAGCTCCTACAATGAGCAGTTCTTC. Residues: CASRPRGSSYNEQFF.